These 14 T cell receptor beta chains originate from one sample sequenced in a study of T cell repertoires in aging, cancer and after chemotherapy. Rearranged V-D-J TRB sequences were amplified with a mixed TRB-A/B primer pool. TCRdb independently ran MiXCR on the multiplex PCR reads; one entry per CDR3 protein. The table shows about 17,000 distinct CDR3 sequences, with about 50% occurring only once. TCR beta rearrangements were amplified from peripheral blood genomic DNA. The sample was blood. These receptors originate from a human donor in good health.

This rearrangement joins TRBV10-3 to TRBJ2-5; the match to TRBD2 covers 10 bases. Germline-derived CDR1 and CDR2 are ENHRY and SYGVKD. The junction had 12 bases not matched to a gene; V was cut back by 8 bases and J by 3 bases. The CDR3 is 16 amino acids. The CDR3 spells CAIPWELAGKKETQYF. The CDR3 DNA is TGTGCCATCCCCTGGGAACTAGCGGGAAAAAAAGAGACCCAGTACTTC.

This clonotype was found a few times. V usage is TRBV19 and J usage is TRBJ1-1; no firm D call. Germline-derived CDR1 and CDR2 are LNHDA and SQIVND (reference sequence). Trimming pared 3 bases from V and 5 bases from J, leaving 10 bases between. CDR3 length equals 13 residues. This CDR3 reads CASSIGWGTEAFF. The CDR3 nucleotides read TGTGCCAGTAGTATCGGGTGGGGAACTGAAGCTTTCTTT.

This rearrangement joins TRBV27 to TRBJ1-2; tentative D call: TRBD1 (5 bases). Trimming took off 5 bases at V and 4 bases at J, with 17 bases between the two ends. The germline gives CDR1 MNHEY, CDR2 SMNVEV (reference sequence). This CDR3 contains 15 residues. In nucleotides, the CDR3 is TGTGCCAGCAGTCCGCCAGGGAAGAGTCTCTATGGCTACACCTTC. It encodes CASSPPGKSLYGYTF.

This clonotype was observed a few times. The DNA of the CDR3 is TGTGCCAGCAGTTTATCGGGACAGGGGGCTAGCGGGAGGACCTACGAGCAGTACTTC. This translates into CASSLSGQGASGRTYEQYF. This chain uses TRBV27 with TRBJ2-7; a weak D match, TRBD1 (12 bases). Germline V gene data show CDR1 as MNHEY and CDR2 as SMNVEV (reference sequence). The CDR3 length is 19 residues. V lost 0 bases, J lost 2 bases, and 23 bases lay in between.

This chain connects TRBV5-6 to TRBJ2-7; 7 bases match TRBD1. CDR1 and CDR2 from the germline V gene are SGHDT and YYEEEE. V was clipped by 7 bases and J by 7 bases; unmatched bases: 8. The CDR3 is 12 amino acids. CDR3 protein: CASQRGRKEQYF. In DNA, the CDR3 is TGTGCCAGCCAAAGGGGGCGAAAGGAGCAGTACTTC.

This clonotype was detected only a few times. The chain combines TRBV6-2 or TRBV6-3 with TRBJ2-1; no firm D call. The CDR3 has 12 residues. In germline, CDR1 is MNHEY, CDR2 SVGEGT. V was pared by 5 bases and J by 7 bases, with 9 bases between. The CDR3 here is CASSPLSNEQFF. The CDR3 DNA reads TGTGCCAGCAGTCCACTCAGTAATGAGCAGTTCTTC.

The rearrangement joins TRBV6-1 to TRBJ2-2, with D possibly called TRBD1 or TRBD2 (5 bases each). The CDR3 has 12 residues. V was pared by 7 bases and J by 6 bases, with 9 bases between. Germline loops: CDR1 MNHNS, CDR2 SASEGT. The CDR3 bases are TGTGCCAGCAAGTGGGGGTCCGGGGAGCTGTTTTTT. As protein: CASKWGSGELFF.

This clonotype was picked up one time. This chain connects TRBV19 to TRBJ2-2; the match to TRBD1 covers 8 bases. Per germline, CDR1 LNHDA and CDR2 SQIVND (reference sequence). The CDR3 is made up of 15 amino acids. The trim removed 3 bases at V and 5 bases at J, leaving 5 bases unmatched. The CDR3 protein is CASSIGRGLTGELFF. The CDR3 region has the DNA TGTGCCAGTAGTATCGGCAGGGGGCTAACCGGGGAGCTGTTTTTT.

A note on this clonotype: A clone one base away is much larger, so this may be a read error. The J gene is TRBJ1-6, the V gene TRBV29-1; D is unclear. The CDR3 has 13 residues. Deletions cut 6 bases from V and 7 bases from J, with 13 bases between. Germline CDR1 reads SQVTM; CDR2 reads ANQGSEA. CDR3 protein: CSVSWGGNSPLHF. DNA for the CDR3: TGCAGCGTGAGCTGGGGTGGCAATTCACCCCTCCACTTT. The full variable domain, completed using reference TRBV29-1 and TRBJ1-6, is SAVISQKPSRDICQRGTSLTIQCQVDSQVTMMFWYRQQPGQSLTLIATANQGSEATYESGFVIDKFPISRPNLTFSTLTVSNMSPEDSSIYLCSVSWGGNSPLHFGNGTRLTVT.

The table lists this clonotype with a few counts. The chain links TRBV29-1 to TRBJ2-7; D unclear. CDR1 is SQVTM and CDR2 is ANQGSEA in the germline V gene. This CDR3 has 12 amino acids. The V gene lost 4 bases and the J gene lost 3 bases, with 10 bases spanning the gap. The CDR3 nucleotides read TGCAGCGTTGTCGGCGATGTCTACGAGCAGTACTTC. Protein sequence: CSVVGDVYEQYF.

The chain uses TRBV5-4 and TRBJ2-1; D is possibly TRBD1 (5 bases). There are 15 residues in the CDR3. V lost 2 bases, J lost 0 bases, and 9 bases lay in between. CDR1 is SGHNT and CDR2 is YYREEE in the germline V gene (reference sequence). This CDR3 is CASSFRQSSYNEQFF. CDR3 DNA sequence: TGTGCCAGCAGCTTCCGACAGAGCTCCTACAATGAGCAGTTCTTC.

This chain connects TRBV6-5 to TRBJ1-1; D is ambiguous. Germline assignment: CDR1 MNHEY and CDR2 SVGAGI. Trimming took off 6 bases at V and 1 base at J, with 12 bases between the two ends. The CDR3 spans 14 residues. CDR3 nucleotides: TGTGCCAGCAGACCCCCAGAGAGGAACACTGAAGCTTTCTTT. It translates to CASRPPERNTEAFF.

The chain links TRBV6-5 to TRBJ2-5; D unclear. V gave up 0 bases and J gave up 4 bases, with 9 bases separating them. The CDR3 totals 14 residues. Per the germline V gene, CDR1 is MNHEY and CDR2 is SVGAGI. This chain's CDR3 is CASSYSNELETQYF. Here the CDR3 DNA reads TGTGCCAGCAGTTACTCGAATGAGTTAGAGACCCAGTACTTC.

The rearrangement links TRBV19 to TRBJ1-2; D is undetermined. V gave up 1 base and J gave up 6 bases, with 6 bases separating them. Germline-derived CDR1 and CDR2 are LNHDA and SQIVND (reference sequence). This CDR3 has 12 amino acids. The CDR3 loop is CASSIGHDGYTF. The CDR3 region has the DNA TGTGCCAGTAGTATAGGACATGATGGCTACACCTTC.